The sequence of this TCR beta chain was determined in a study of radiation and T cells in renal cell carcinoma. Study-wide points: No pretreatment tumor biopsies were available for baseline clonotypes. From baseline, blood top tumor clonotypes peaked at 2 weeks post-radiation.

This clone was observed once. The target antigen is unknown. Sample time point: blood 2 weeks post-SBRT. Described treatment: 15 Gy SBRT to primary tumor, nephrectomy 4 weeks later. Clear cell pathology was present in this patient's renal cell carcinoma. The ends lost 6 bases at V and 7 bases at J; junction bases unmatched: 7. Germline values: CDR1 KGHSH, CDR2 LQKENI. There are 15 residues in the CDR3. Produced via immunoSEQ multiplex PCR; TCRdb's table is partial and in-frame only. The data show approximately 61,000 clones, around 78% seen once. This receptor was taken from a man in his 60s with renal cell carcinoma. The chain carries TRBV18 and TRBJ2-1, with 12 positions matching TRBD2. The sequencing used blood, collected from a patient whose treatment included radiotherapy and nephrectomy. For the CDR3, the DNA is TGTGCCAGCTCCCCCCTAGCGGGGGGGCAGAATGAGCAGTTCTTC. This codes for CASSPLAGGQNEQFF.